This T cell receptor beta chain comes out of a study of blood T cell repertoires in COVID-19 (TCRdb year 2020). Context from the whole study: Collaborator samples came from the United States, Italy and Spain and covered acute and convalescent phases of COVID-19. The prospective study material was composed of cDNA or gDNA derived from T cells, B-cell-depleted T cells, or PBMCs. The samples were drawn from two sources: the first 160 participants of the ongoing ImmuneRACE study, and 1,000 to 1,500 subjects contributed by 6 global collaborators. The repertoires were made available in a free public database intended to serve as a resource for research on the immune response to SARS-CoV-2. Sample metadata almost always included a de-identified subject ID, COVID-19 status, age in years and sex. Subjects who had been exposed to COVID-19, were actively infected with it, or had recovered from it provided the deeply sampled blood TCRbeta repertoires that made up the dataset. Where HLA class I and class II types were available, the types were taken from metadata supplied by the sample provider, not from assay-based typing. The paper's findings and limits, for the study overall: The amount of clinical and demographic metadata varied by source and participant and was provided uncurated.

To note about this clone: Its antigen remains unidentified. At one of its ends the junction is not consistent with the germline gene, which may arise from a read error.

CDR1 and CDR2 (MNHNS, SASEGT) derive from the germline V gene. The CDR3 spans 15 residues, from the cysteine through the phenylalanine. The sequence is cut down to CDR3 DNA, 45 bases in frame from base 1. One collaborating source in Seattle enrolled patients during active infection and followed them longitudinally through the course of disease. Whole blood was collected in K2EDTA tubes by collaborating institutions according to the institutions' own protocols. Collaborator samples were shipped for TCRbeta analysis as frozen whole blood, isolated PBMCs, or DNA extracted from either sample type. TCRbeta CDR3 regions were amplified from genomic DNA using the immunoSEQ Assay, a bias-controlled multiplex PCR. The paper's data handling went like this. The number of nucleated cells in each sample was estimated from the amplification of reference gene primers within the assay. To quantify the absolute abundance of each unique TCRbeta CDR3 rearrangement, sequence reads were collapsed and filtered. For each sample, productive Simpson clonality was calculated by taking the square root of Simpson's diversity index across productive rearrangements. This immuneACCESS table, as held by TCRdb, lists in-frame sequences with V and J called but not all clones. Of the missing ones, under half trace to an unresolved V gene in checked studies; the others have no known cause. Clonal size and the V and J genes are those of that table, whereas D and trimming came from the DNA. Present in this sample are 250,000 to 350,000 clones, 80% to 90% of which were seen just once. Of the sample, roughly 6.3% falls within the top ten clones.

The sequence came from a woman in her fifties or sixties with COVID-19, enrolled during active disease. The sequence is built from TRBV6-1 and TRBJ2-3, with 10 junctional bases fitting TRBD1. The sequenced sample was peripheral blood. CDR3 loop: CASREDRGHPDTQYF. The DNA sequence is TGTGCCAGCAGGGAAGACAGGGGGCACCCAGATACGCAGTATTTT.